The 14 T cell receptor beta chains presented below share a single source sample, sequenced in a study of CD8 T cells in Susac syndrome. RNA was extracted with the RNeasy kit, and a quantity of roughly 0.45 to 1 ug was reverse transcribed using random hexamers. MiXCR, run by TCRdb on the immunoSEQ multiplex PCR reads, gives a single entry per CDR3 protein. The data hold under 200,000 distinct CDR3 sequences, with around 90% observed a single time. The sample taken for sequencing was CD4+ T cells from PBMCs. The receptors shown here come from a human donor with Susac syndrome.

The gene calls are TRBV3-1 and TRBJ1-4, with D possibly matching TRBD1 (5 bases). Germline V CDR1 and CDR2: LGHDT, YNNKEL (reference sequence). CDR3 length: 14 amino acids. Trimming pared 4 bases from V and 5 bases from J, leaving 11 bases between. CDR3 sequence reads: CASSLRDGNEKLFF. Here the CDR3 DNA reads TGTGCCAGCAGCCTCCGGGACGGAAATGAAAAACTGTTTTTT.

The chain uses TRBV18 and TRBJ2-4; no clear D. CDR1 and CDR2 from the germline V gene are KGHSH and LQKENI. The germline V and J ends were trimmed by 2 bases and 1 base, with 3 bases remaining between them. The CDR3 covers 13 residues. CDR3 sequence reads: CASSPGAKNIQYF. The CDR3 coding sequence is TGTGCCAGCTCACCAGGGGCCAAAAACATTCAGTACTTC.

V gene TRBV19 combines with J gene TRBJ2-4, with D possibly being TRBD1 or TRBD2 (5 bases each). CDR1 and CDR2 from the germline V gene are LNHDA and SQIVND (reference sequence). Trimming shortened V by 2 bases and J by 2 bases, and 10 bases separated the two germline ends. This CDR3 contains 15 residues. This CDR3 reads CASSIRGVSKNIQYF. The CDR3 DNA reads as TGTGCCAGTAGTATACGGGGCGTGTCCAAAAACATTCAGTACTTC.

V usage is TRBV20-1 and J usage is TRBJ2-2; perhaps TRBD2 as D (6 bases). The ends were cut back, 4 bases at V and 4 bases at J, with 19 bases in the middle. Germline CDR1 is DFQATT and CDR2 is SNEGSKA (reference sequence). CDR3 length equals 16 residues. CDR3 loop: CSAKGWTTLSTGELFF. CDR3 in DNA: TGCAGTGCTAAGGGGTGGACTACTCTTAGCACCGGGGAGCTGTTTTTT.

This chain uses TRBV20-1 with TRBJ2-3; D is perhaps TRBD2 (5 bases). Per the germline V gene, CDR1 is DFQATT and CDR2 is SNEGSKA (reference sequence). Trimming left V 0 bases short and J 4 bases short, with 11 bases between. The CDR3 is 14 residues long. The CDR3 bases are TGCAGTGCTAGAGACACTAGTGTCGCAGATACGCAGTATTTT. Its protein product is CSARDTSVADTQYF.

The gene calls are TRBV29-1 and TRBJ1-1; 9 positions agree with TRBD1. This CDR3 is built from 14 residues. In germline, CDR1 is SQVTM, CDR2 ANQGSEA. V shed 5 bases and J 2 bases; nucleotides not matched to a gene: 6. The CDR3 region is CSVMTGGLNTEAFF. The CDR3 DNA sequence: TGCAGCGTTATGACAGGGGGATTAAACACTGAAGCTTTCTTT. The full variable domain, its missing parts supplied by reference TRBV29-1 and TRBJ1-1, is SAVISQKPSRDICQRGTSLTIQCQVDSQVTMMFWYRQQPGQSLTLIATANQGSEATYESGFVIDKFPISRPNLTFSTLTVSNMSPEDSSIYLCSVMTGGLNTEAFFGQGTRLTVV.

This clonotype came up once. The V call is TRBV12-3 or TRBV12-4, the J call TRBJ1-1, with D unclear. The CDR3 length is 14 residues. The V and J ends lost 2 bases and 3 bases respectively, with 10 bases between them. The CDR3 protein is CASSLKASYTEAFF. DNA of the CDR3: TGTGCCAGCAGTTTAAAGGCCAGCTACACTGAAGCTTTCTTT.

The V and J genes are TRBV5-4 and TRBJ1-2, with 7 bases fitting TRBD1. The germline V gene has CDR1 SGHNT and CDR2 YYREEE (reference sequence). This CDR3 contains 13 residues. Unmatched junction bases numbered 3, after V lost 4 bases and J lost 3 bases. For the CDR3, the DNA is TGTGCCAGCAGCGGCAGGGGGGACTATGGCTACACCTTC. This codes for CASSGRGDYGYTF.

V is TRBV9 and J is TRBJ1-6, with D possibly TRBD1 on 5 matching bases. CDR3 size: 17 residues. V lost 0 bases to trimming and J lost 1 base, with 11 bases between them. CDR1 is SGDLS, CDR2 YYNGEE, per germline. The CDR3 reads CASSVGGGPSYNSPLHF. In DNA form, the CDR3 reads TGTGCCAGCAGCGTAGGTGGGGGACCTTCCTATAATTCACCCCTCCACTTT.

This clonotype came up once. The rearrangement joins TRBV9 to TRBJ2-3, with 13 bases that match TRBD2. V shed 4 bases, J shed 3 bases, and the junction held 11 bases outside the gene matches. Per the germline V gene, CDR1 is SGDLS and CDR2 is YYNGEE. This CDR3 region has 18 residues. This CDR3 is CASSSRTSGSRRTDTQYF. The CDR3 DNA is TGTGCCAGCAGCTCACGGACTAGCGGGAGTAGAAGAACAGATACGCAGTATTTT.

This clonotype showed up just once. J is TRBJ2-2 and V is TRBV7-9; D is perhaps TRBD1 or TRBD2 (5 bases each). The V end was cut by 4 bases, the J end by 3 bases, with 12 bases between. The CDR3 consists of 15 residues. CDR1 is SEHNR and CDR2 is FQNEAQ in the germline V gene (reference sequence). CDR3 region: CASSSSGTYTGELFF. In DNA form, the CDR3 reads TGTGCCAGCAGCTCCTCCGGGACCTACACCGGGGAGCTGTTTTTT. Full variable domain (rest looked up from reference TRBV7-9 and TRBJ2-2): DTGVSQNPRHKITKRGQNVTFRCDPISEHNRLYWYRQTLGQGPEFLTYFQNEAQLEKSRLLSDRFSAERPKGSFSTLEIQRTEQGDSAMYLCASSSSGTYTGELFFGEGSRLTVL.

This rearrangement joins TRBV20-1 to TRBJ2-1; 9 positions match TRBD2. Germline CDR1 is DFQATT and CDR2 is SNEGSKA (reference sequence). The J segment lost 4 bases and the V segment lost 0 bases, leaving 10 bases of the junction unmatched. The CDR3 runs to 17 residues. The CDR3 bases are TGCAGTGCTAGAGATTCTAGCGGGACATACGGATACAATGAGCAGTTCTTC. Amino acids: CSARDSSGTYGYNEQFF.

CDR3 nucleotides: TGTGCCACCAGTAAAGGGGATAGCAATCAGCCCCAGCATTTT. Its translation is CATSKGDSNQPQHF. This chain links TRBV24-1 with TRBJ1-5, with D possibly TRBD1 on 5 matching bases. The germline V gene has CDR1 KGHDR and CDR2 SFDVKD. With 6 bases removed from V and 0 bases from J, the gap between germline ends came to 8 bases. CDR3 length equals 14 residues.

This clonotype was counted only a few times. The genes are TRBV29-1 and TRBJ2-7; 7 bases agree with TRBD2. From germline, CDR1 is SQVTM and CDR2 ANQGSEA. CDR3 size: 17 residues. With V trimmed by 4 bases and J by 4 bases, 19 bases remained unmatched. The CDR3 nucleotides read TGCAGCGTTGTGGGCGGGGGAATCAGCACAACGACTTACGAGCAGTACTTC. Protein sequence: CSVVGGGISTTTYEQYF.